A selection of T cell receptor beta chains follows, all from one sample in a study of control samples from healthy donors and cancer patients. Sequenced by immunoSEQ multiplex PCR; TCRdb stores in-frame clones only, minus some. In the table there are over 90,000 clones, roughly nine tenths of which are singletons. The sequencing input was blood. Receptors were obtained from a woman aged 18-30 years in good health. Each CDR3 is given with its conserved first and last residue. The order of the fields is clone size, D gene, J gene, V gene, CDR3 DNA, CDR3 protein. A D gene is named only where the DNA matches it firmly. Clone sizes are given selectively: once, few, many, or a class where the clone is expanded.

NA NA TRBJ2-7 TRBV5-5 TGTGCCAGCAGCTTTACAACCGGGTTCTACGAGCAGTACTTC CASSFTTGFYEQYF
NA NA TRBJ2-2 TRBV7-2 TGTGCCAGCAGCAACAGGGACACCGGGGAGCTGTTTTTT CASSNRDTGELFF
NA NA TRBJ1-1 TRBV6-5 TGTGCCAGCAGTTGGGGCACTGAAGCTTTCTTT CASSWGTEAFF
NA NA TRBJ1-4 TRBV28 TGTGCCAGCAGTTTGCGGGGGGGGAATGAAAAACTGTTTTTT CASSLRGGNEKLFF
NA NA TRBJ2-2 TRBV5-1 TGCGCCAGCAGCTTGGGACAGACCGGGGAGCTGTTTTTT CASSLGQTGELFF
NA NA TRBJ1-6 TRBV4-3 TGCGCCAGCAGCCAAGATTTTCGCAGGGCTCAAAATTCACCCCTCCACTTT CASSQDFRRAQNSPLHF
NA NA TRBJ2-2 TRBV2 TGTGCCAGCGGGACCCCAATAGCGGCGAACACCGGGGAGCTGTTTTTT CASGTPIAANTGELFF
few TRBD2 TRBJ2-3 TRBV6-1 TGTGCCAGCAGTGAAGGGATTAGCGGGGGCTCCACAGATACGCAGTATTTT CASSEGISGGSTDTQYF
NA NA TRBJ1-1 TRBV10-1 TGCGCCAGCAGTGTTGGGGACACTGAAGCTTTCTTT CASSVGDTEAFF
NA NA TRBJ1-4 TRBV2 TGTGCCAGCAGTGAAATACTGAGTAATGAAAAACTGTTTTTT CASSEILSNEKLFF
NA NA TRBJ1-5 TRBV18 TGTGCCAGCTCACCCGGTTTGAGCAATCAGCCCCAGCATTTT CASSPGLSNQPQHF
once TRBD2 TRBJ2-5 TRBV13 TGTGCCAGCAGCTTGGGCGGGAGCTTCCAAGAGACCCAGTACTTC CASSLGGSFQETQYF
NA TRBD1 TRBJ1-6 TRBV9 TGTGCCAGCAGCGGAGGGGGACAGGGACAGCGGTCCTATAATTCACCCCTCCACTTT CASSGGGQGQRSYNSPLHF
NA TRBD2 TRBJ2-5 TRBV3-1/TRBV3-2 TGTGCCAGCAGCTTTCCGGGACTAGCGGGGGGCTACCAAGAGACCCAGTACTTC CASSFPGLAGGYQETQYF
NA NA TRBJ1-5 TRBV10-1 TGCGCCAGCAGCGTCGGGGGAACGGGCAATCAGCCCCAGCATTTT CASSVGGTGNQPQHF
NA NA TRBJ1-1 TRBV7-9 TGTGCCAGCAGCTTAGCATACGGGGGTACTGAAGCTTTCTTT CASSLAYGGTEAFF
NA NA TRBJ2-2 TRBV5-6 TGTGCCAGCAGACGGGGGGCCTGGGAGCTGTTTTTT CASRRGAWELFF
NA TRBD2 TRBJ2-1 TRBV7-2 TGTGCCAGCAGACAAAGGACTAGCGCCCAATTCAATGAGCAGTTCTTC CASRQRTSAQFNEQFF
NA NA TRBJ2-7 TRBV4-1 TGCGCCAGCAGCCCGAAGGAGGGAACCCCCTACGAGCAGTACTTC CASSPKEGTPYEQYF
NA NA TRBJ1-1 TRBV3-1/TRBV3-2 TGTGCCAGCAGCCAAGAGGGGTCTTGGGACACTGAAGCTTTCTTT CASSQEGSWDTEAFF
NA NA TRBJ2-3 TRBV3-1/TRBV3-2 TGTGCCAGCAGCCAAGATATGGGCACAGATACGCAGTATTTT CASSQDMGTDTQYF
NA TRBD1 TRBJ2-5 TRBV6-5 TGTGCCAGCAGGTCCGGGACAGGAGAGACCCAGTACTTC CASRSGTGETQYF
NA NA TRBJ2-7 TRBV19 TGTGCCAGTAGTGACAGCCTCTCCTACGAGCAGTACTTC CASSDSLSYEQYF
NA NA TRBJ2-5 TRBV2 TGTGCCAGCAGTGATATGTTTCCAAACCAAGAGACCCAGTACTTC CASSDMFPNQETQYF
NA TRBD1 TRBJ2-1 TRBV27 TGTGCCAGCAGGGACAGGGCGGATGAGCAGTTCTTC CASRDRADEQFF
NA TRBD2 TRBJ2-3 TRBV4-2 TGTGCCAGCAGCCAGGATCTAGCGGGGGGCACAGATACGCAGTATTTT CASSQDLAGGTDTQYF
NA NA TRBJ2-5 TRBV6-2/TRBV6-3 TGTGCCAGCAGTTCCCGGCAAACAGGGCTTCAAGAGACCCAGTACTTC CASSSRQTGLQETQYF
NA TRBD1 TRBJ1-4 TRBV5-1 TGCGCCAGCAGCTTGACAGGGGGCGGTGAAAAACTGTTTTTT CASSLTGGGEKLFF
NA TRBD2 TRBJ2-4 TRBV5-4 TGTGCCAGCAGCCTACGGACTAGCGGGAGAGGAAACATTCAGTACTTC CASSLRTSGRGNIQYF
NA NA TRBJ1-5 TRBV12-3/TRBV12-4 TGTGCCAGCAGTAGTAACGAAAATCAGCCCCAGCATTTT CASSSNENQPQHF
NA NA TRBJ2-7 TRBV4-1 TGCGCCAGCAGCCAAGCCCCTTCAGGACACCTGGGTGCCTACGAGCAGTACTTC CASSQAPSGHLGAYEQYF
NA TRBD1 TRBJ2-7 TRBV14 TGTGCCAGCAGCCCTCCGGGACAGGGGACCCACGAGCAGTACTTC CASSPPGQGTHEQYF